The present T cell receptor (beta chain) was sequenced within a study of CD8+ T cells in alopecia areata. Whole-study context: A regimen of oral tofacitinib, 5 to 10 mg twice daily, was given to treated patients.

Study-level points and caveats: Persistence during tofacitinib was seen for many expanded lesional clones in scalp and blood.

Extraction and reverse transcription of RNA yielded cDNA as the sequencing template. The protocol was immunoSEQ multiplex PCR, while the TCRdb copy is restricted to in-frame clones and leaves out a portion. This sample has 160,000 or so clones, with 50% to 75% found just once. As for this clone: The antigen remains undetermined.

The germline gives CDR1 WSHSY, CDR2 SAAADI. V was cut by 4 bases and J by 3 bases, with 10 bases left in between. This CDR3 contains 13 residues. As for treatment: oral pan-JAK inhibitor, 5-10 mg twice daily. Samples from alopecia areata patients were lesional scalp punch biopsies and peripheral blood. This clonotype was sampled from a human donor with alopecia areata. This specimen consisted of CD4+ T cells sorted from blood, obtained between weeks 55 and 65, from a patient treated with tofacitinib. V usage is TRBV10-2 and J usage is TRBJ2-7; tentatively, D is TRBD1 or TRBD2 (5 bases each). CDR3 coding DNA: TGCGCCAGCAGTGTTAGGGACCACTACGAGCAGTACTTC. Amino acids: CASSVRDHYEQYF.